The text below deals with one T cell receptor beta chain. With 4 bases removed from V and 9 bases from J, the gap between germline ends came to 9 bases. The CDR3 runs 12 residues. Germline assignment: CDR1 ENHRY and CDR2 SYGVKD. Per the authors' pipeline: How many nucleated cells were present was estimated from reference gene primer amplification. Using immunoSEQ multiplex PCR, the repertoire was profiled, and TCRdb retains in-frame clones only, with some absent. V and J calls and clone size follow that table, whereas D and trimming were derived from the DNA. The table shows 150,000 to 200,000 clones, with 74% occurring only once. The data stem from a study of blood T cell repertoires in COVID-19. Study in general: From the United States, Italy and Spain came samples of acute and convalescent COVID-19. PBMCs, B-cell-depleted T cells, or T cells were the source of the cDNA or gDNA that made up the material.

This TCR derives from a woman of 80 years or more with acute or convalescent COVID-19. Sequenced material: peripheral blood. The chain has TRBV10-3 and TRBJ1-4, with D tentatively TRBD1 (6 bases). The CDR3 nucleotides are TGTGCCATCAGTGCACAGGGACAAAAACTGTTTTTT. Translated: CAISAQGQKLFF.